The clone carrying this T cell receptor beta chain was detected a few times. TCR cDNA molecules each had a unique molecular identifier. TCRdb reprocessed the 5' RACE reads with MiXCR, giving one entry per CDR3 protein. The table includes a few thousand distinct CDR3 sequences, more than 15% detected once. This entry is derived from a study of spatial heterogeneity in lung cancer. CDR1 and CDR2 (germline): MDHEN, SYDVKM. This CDR3 comprises 14 residues. V lost 1 base and J 3 bases, leaving 10 bases between the germline ends. Time point: sample taken at primary tumor resection. Extraction of whole RNA from tumor, nontumor lung or frozen PBMC preceded unsorted sequencing.

The chain couples TRBV28 to TRBJ2-7; D is ambiguous. The sequence derives from a male donor with early-stage non-small cell lung cancer. Material: PBMCs, obtained at surgery. The CDR3 nucleotides are TGTGCCAGCAGTTTATCTACCTCCATCTACGAGCAGTACTTC. Its translation is CASSLSTSIYEQYF. The entire variable domain, with the rest obtained from reference TRBV28 and TRBJ2-7, is as follows: DVKVTQSSRYLVKRTGEKVFLECVQDMDHENMFWYRQDPGLGLRLIYFSYDVKMKEKGDIPEGYSVSREKKERFSLILESASTNQTSMYLCASSLSTSIYEQYFGPGTRLTVT.